The clone carrying this T cell receptor beta chain was counted a few times. What it recognizes is unknown. Germline-derived CDR1 and CDR2 are SGHKS and YYEKEE (reference sequence). The CDR3 has 17 residues. Trimming removed 1 base at V and 7 bases at J, with 20 bases between. TCRdb reprocessed the 5' RACE reads via MiXCR and lists one record per CDR3 protein. The data show about 690,000 distinct CDR3 sequences, with approximately 6.1% seen just once and about 1.8% held by the top ten. These data originate in a study of identical twins. Study results and limitations: The study found that models underestimated out-of-frame TCR alpha sharing in monozygotic twins. Sequences that were beta out-of-frame showed weaker excess twin sharing. Invariant T cells like MAIT and iNKT could partly confound the zero-insertion analyses. Cord blood beta clonotypes present at high abundance carried fewer insertions; no such pattern appeared in memory repertoires.

The sample consisted of naive T cells sorted from blood. The chain employs TRBV5-5 and TRBJ2-2, with D maybe TRBD2 (5 bases). The TCR comes from a man between 18 and 35 years old in good health. DNA of the CDR3: TGTGCCAGCAGCTTGTATCCCTACGGTGAAAGCGGCGGGGAGCTGTTTTTT. Encoded protein: CASSLYPYGESGGELFF.